These 7 T cell receptor beta chains were all obtained from the same sample, sequenced in a study of human T cells and chemical hapten exposure. TCRdb reanalysed the RACE reads using MiXCR and keeps one entry per CDR3 protein. The sample shows about 57,000 distinct CDR3 sequences, approximately 8.6% of them seen only once. The sample's time point: patch test 1, 2 weeks after DPC sensitization. Sample treatment: therapeutic diphenylcyclopropenone sensitization with weekly scalp DPC. Sequencing used whole blood, obtained in connection with sensitization to the hapten diphenylcyclopropenone (DPC). The origin of the receptors is a woman in her forties with alopecia areata. Some clones in this sample may be carry-over from other donors' samples.

The chain is built from TRBV12-3 or TRBV12-4 and TRBJ2-3; 10 bases fit TRBD1. The CDR3 is 17 amino acids. V shed 3 bases and J 4 bases; nucleotides not matched to a gene: 10. The CDR3 region has the DNA TGTGCCAGCAGTTTTGGTTCTGGGACAGGGGCTTCAGATACGCAGTATTTT. It yields the protein CASSFGSGTGASDTQYF.

Ten or more counts support this clonotype. The rearrangement uses TRBV6-4 and TRBJ2-3, with 13 nucleotides matching TRBD2. The CDR3 spans 15 residues. The germline gives CDR1 MRHNA, CDR2 SNTAGT. The V gene end was trimmed by 6 bases and the J gene end by 3 bases; junction bases not matched to a gene: 3. CDR3 in amino acids: CASSATSGGTDTQYF. The CDR3 nucleotides read TGTGCCAGCAGCGCGACTAGCGGGGGGACAGATACGCAGTATTTT.

This clonotype was counted a few times. V and J are TRBV11-2 and TRBJ2-5; TRBD1 is a possible D gene (5 bases). This CDR3 has 16 residues. Per germline, CDR1 SGHAT and CDR2 FQNNGV. Trimming cost V 5 bases and J 5 bases, with 21 bases left between them. The CDR3 protein is CASSLPRTQVDETQYF. In nucleotides, the CDR3 is TGTGCCAGCAGCCTTCCCCGCACACAGGTTGACGAGACCCAGTACTTC.

At least ten counts were recorded for this clonotype. V gene TRBV27 combines with J gene TRBJ2-1; 10 bases map to TRBD1. The CDR3 sequence is 15 residues long. Germline lookup yields CDR1 MNHEY and CDR2 SMNVEV (reference sequence). Trimming at V came to 5 bases and at J to 6 bases, leaving 7 bases not matched to a gene. The CDR3 nucleotides are TGTGCCAGCAGTGAAGGGACAGGGGCGGGCAATGAGCAGTTCTTC. Amino acids: CASSEGTGAGNEQFF.

This clonotype came up many times. The chain has TRBV20-1 and TRBJ1-1; 9 bases align to TRBD1. With 2 bases clipped from V and 4 bases from J, the junction kept 11 bases outside the gene matches. The V gene's germline CDR1 is DFQATT and CDR2 SNEGSKA (reference sequence). This CDR3 has 16 residues. CDR3 loop: CSARLSGTGLITEAFF. CDR3 sequence (DNA): TGCAGTGCTAGATTATCCGGGACAGGGCTTATCACTGAAGCTTTCTTT.

This clonotype occurred many times. J is TRBJ2-1 and V is TRBV20-1; no reliable D call. CDR1 is DFQATT, CDR2 SNEGSKA, per germline (reference sequence). This CDR3 contains 13 residues. V gave up 6 bases and J gave up 8 bases, with 17 bases separating them. CDR3 sequence (DNA): TGCAGTGCCCACCGTGGTAGCTCCGATGAGCAGTTCTTC. Translated, it gives CSAHRGSSDEQFF.

This clonotype was recorded a few times. The gene calls are TRBV4-1 and TRBJ1-5; D gene unclear. Per germline, CDR1 MGHRA and CDR2 YSYEKL. Trimming took 1 base from V and 3 from J, leaving 10 bases between them. There are 15 residues in the CDR3. As DNA, the CDR3 is TGCGCCAGCAGCCAAGCGTGGCAGGACAATCAGCCCCAGCATTTT. The encoded protein is CASSQAWQDNQPQHF.